This T cell receptor beta chain was recovered during a study of PD-1 blockade in classical Hodgkin lymphoma (dated by TCRdb to about 2020). Study-level background: Nivolumab dosing was 3 mg/kg intravenously every 2 weeks, continuing until either disease progression or unacceptable toxicity. The study used CyTOF and TCR beta sequencing to define a peripheral blood immune signature of response to PD-1 blockade in classical Hodgkin lymphoma.

The Qiagen DNeasy kit was used to extract genomic DNA from unsorted PBMCs and from the negatively selected CD4+ and CD8+ fractions. Amplification of TCR beta CDR3 regions was done by immunoSEQ multiplex PCR with primers that anneal to V and J segments. A synthetic immune receptor repertoire was used to minimize amplification bias, and remaining bias was computationally removed after sequencing. The published analysis was carried out like this. Repertoire diversity was quantified as the Shannon entropy index using custom Python scripts. Unsorted, CD4+ and CD8+ repertoires were analyzed separately, except for combined analyses in which CD4+ and CD8+ sequences were merged in silico. Clonal expansion was defined as at least a 2-fold frequency increase after treatment relative to C1D1, with a pseudocount of 0.5 for undetected baseline clones. Clones with 0 or 1 copy at C1D1 were defined as singleton clones, while clones with 2 or more copies were defined as non-singleton clones. Clones expanded in unsorted samples were assigned a CD4+, CD8+ or unknown annotation through matching of protein sequences in sorted samples from the same patient. Wilcoxon tests on paired samples were used to test diversity changes from C1D1 to C4D1. TCRdb took this table from immuneACCESS and kept in-frame rearrangements with V and J called. Such tables lack part of the clones; where checked against another copy, unresolved V genes explain under half of the gap, and the rest is unexplained. That table supplies the V and J calls and clone size; D and trimming were determined from the DNA. Here the sample has 50,000 or so clones; approximately 90% occur a single time. The top ten hold about 10% of the sample.

Reading the label with the study, this specimen's time point is: cycle 2 day 1 (C2D1) of nivolumab. Relapse after autologous stem cell transplantation had occurred in all trial patients, and cohorts A, B and C were distinguished by prior brentuximab vedotin exposure. The trial cohort included 45 to 65 patients with relapsed/refractory classical Hodgkin lymphoma, and each patient had a best overall response of complete response, partial response or progressive disease. Trial patients were treated with single-agent nivolumab in the multi-cohort phase II CheckMate 205 trial. An independent review committee assessed best overall response by applying the 2007 International Working Group response criteria. Trial PBMCs were collected just before the start of nivolumab (C1D1) and during therapy at cycle 2 day 1 and cycle 4 day 1. Peripheral blood was collected in 8 mL Vacutainer Cell Preparation Tubes, from which PBMCs were isolated by centrifugation and then cryopreserved.

As for this clone: No antigen is known for it. Base qualities are not at hand, and no much larger clone is one base apart.

The paper as a whole reports these results and caveats: CD4+ but not CD8+ TCR diversity rose significantly by C4D1 (p=0.0027 vs p=0.16), most apparent in complete responders (p=0.02). Lower diversity was observed in patients in whom nivolumab was started less than 1 year after ASCT, and these patients were excluded from later analyses so that confounding by immune reconstitution would be avoided. Only a single clinical trial cohort was studied, and what caused the repertoire differences, possibly disease activity or prior therapy, remained undefined. Baseline diversity similar to that of newly diagnosed patients was observed in trial patients achieving complete response, whereas significantly lower diversity was observed in partial responders and progressors. Baseline TCR diversity was reported to be lower in newly diagnosed patients than in healthy donors and to be lower still in relapsed/refractory patients.

This specimen consisted of peripheral blood mononuclear cells (PBMCs), obtained before the second cycle of nivolumab. The TCR originated in a human donor with classical Hodgkin lymphoma.

This receptor has the CDR3 CAWIRQIQDTQYF. The nucleotides are TGTGCCTGGATCCGACAGATTCAGGATACGCAGTATTTT. The rearranged segments are TRBV30 and TRBJ2-3, with TRBD1 perhaps the D gene, on 5 matching bases. Counted from cysteine to phenylalanine, this CDR3 has 13 amino acids. Just CDR3 DNA is preserved here, 39 bases in frame from base 1. CDR1 is given as GTSNPN and CDR2 as SVGIG, both from the germline V gene (reference sequence). Cut back by 4 bases and 6 bases, the V and J ends lie 14 bases apart.